These 6 T cell receptor beta chains were sequenced from one sample in a study of T cells in Graves' hyperthyroidism and ophthalmopathy. TCR beta CDR3 sequences were amplified from RNA transcripts. The primer set for the first-round RT-PCR of the TCR CDR3 was HTBI. From the multiplex PCR reads, TCRdb called clonotypes with MiXCR, one entry per CDR3 protein. The profile covers roughly 380,000 distinct CDR3 sequences, with approximately 14% appearing a single time and about 11% taken by the ten largest. Sample: blood. These receptors all come from a woman in her fifties or sixties with Graves' hyperthyroidism.

Ten or more counts support this clonotype. The V and J genes are TRBV20-1 and TRBJ2-7, with TRBD2 matching over 8 bases. The CDR3 has 14 residues. The germline gives CDR1 DFQATT, CDR2 SNEGSKA (reference sequence). V dropped 3 bases and J dropped 5; count of bases not matched to a gene: 9. The CDR3 DNA sequence: TGCAGTGCTAGGGAACGCGGGAGGACCGACGAGCAGTACTTC. Protein product: CSARERGRTDEQYF.

This clonotype was seen repeatedly, ten times or more. The gene calls are TRBV28 and TRBJ2-5, with a possible D match to TRBD2 (5 bases). The CDR3 runs to 16 residues. Germline lookup yields CDR1 MDHEN and CDR2 SYDVKM. The V and J ends lost 5 bases and 2 bases respectively, with 18 bases between them. The CDR3 loop reads CASSPVLQTGQETQYF. The CDR3 bases are TGTGCCAGCAGTCCCGTATTGCAAACGGGGCAAGAGACCCAGTACTTC.

CDR3 amino acids: CASRTTGRSNNEQFF. The CDR3 nucleotides are TGTGCCAGCAGGACTACGGGACGATCGAACAATGAGCAGTTCTTC. This chain connects TRBV28 to TRBJ2-1; D is tentatively TRBD1 or TRBD2 (5 bases each). V was trimmed by 6 bases and J by 5 bases, leaving 17 bases between them. Germline values: CDR1 MDHEN, CDR2 SYDVKM. The CDR3 contains 15 residues.

In this sample, this clonotype turned up a few times. The chain employs TRBV12-5 and TRBJ2-1, with TRBD2 matching over 13 bases. Looked up from germline, CDR1 is LGHNT and CDR2 is FRNRAP. This CDR3 spans 17 amino acids. With 5 bases clipped from V and 5 bases from J, the junction kept 9 bases outside the gene matches. Here the CDR3 reads CASGKTSGRVYDNEQFF. The CDR3 DNA is TGTGCTAGTGGTAAAACTAGCGGGAGGGTCTATGACAATGAGCAGTTCTTC. Full variable domain (missing parts from reference TRBV12-5 and TRBJ2-1): DARVTQTPRHKVTEMGQEVTMRCQPILGHNTVFWYRQTMMQGLELLAYFRNRAPLDDSGMPKDRFSAEMPDATLATLKIQPSEPRDSAVYFCASGKTSGRVYDNEQFFGPGTRLTVL.

This chain joins TRBV5-1 and TRBJ1-1; D call uncertain. Germline V gives CDR1 SGHRS, CDR2 YFSETQ. The CDR3 sequence is 16 residues long. V was pared by 0 bases and J by 0 bases, with 12 bases between. The CDR3 here is CASSLDAKGLNTEAFF. Written as DNA, the CDR3 is TGCGCCAGCAGCTTGGACGCCAAGGGATTGAACACTGAAGCTTTCTTT.

The chain has TRBV11-2 and TRBJ2-5, with a possible D match to TRBD2 (5 bases). The CDR3 sequence is 15 residues long. CDR1 SGHAT and CDR2 FQNNGV come from the germline V gene. V was cut by 8 bases and J by 7 bases, with 23 bases left in between. The chain's CDR3 is CASRISSAGPGTQYF. In nucleotides, the CDR3 is TGTGCCAGCCGCATCTCCTCGGCGGGCCCCGGGACCCAGTACTTC.